This is a list of T cell receptor beta chains from one sample in a study of T cell responses to AZD1222 COVID-19 vaccine. Sequenced by immunoSEQ multiplex PCR; TCRdb stores in-frame clones only, minus some. The sample consists of over 150,000 clones, roughly 89% of them appearing once. The specimen was peripheral blood, collected 28 days after the second AZD1222 dose. These receptors were obtained from an adult who received the AZD1222 COVID-19 vaccine. Each CDR3 is given with its conserved first and last residue. The D gene is left open where the match is weak. For some rows the clone size is stated as once, few or many, or as a class when expanded; others skip it.

j_gene	abundance	v_gene	d_gene	CDR3aa	CDR3nt
TRBJ2-5	NA	TRBV7-9	TRBD1	CASSLTGAEETQYF	TGTGCCAGCAGCTTAACAGGGGCCGAAGAGACCCAGTACTTC
TRBJ1-1	few	TRBV27	TRBD1	CASSPYGQGNTEAFF	TGTGCCAGCAGTCCGTACGGACAGGGGAACACTGAAGCTTTCTTT
TRBJ1-2	NA	TRBV7-2	NA	CASSLDPYGGGYTF	TGTGCCAGCAGCTTAGATCCCTATGGGGGTGGCTACACCTTC
TRBJ1-2	NA	TRBV2	TRBD1	CASRDRGPRDGYTF	TGTGCCAGCAGGGACAGGGGCCCTAGGGATGGCTACACCTTC
TRBJ1-2	NA	TRBV4-1	TRBD1	CASSLHPGQGDGYTF	TGCGCCAGCAGCCTCCATCCGGGACAGGGGGATGGCTACACCTTC
TRBJ1-4	NA	TRBV27	TRBD1	CASSSTGALNEKLFF	TGTGCCAGCAGTTCGACAGGGGCCCTTAATGAAAAACTGTTTTTT
TRBJ1-2	NA	TRBV12-5	NA	CASGLGDPSAYGYTF	TGTGCTAGTGGTTTGGGGGACCCCTCGGCCTATGGCTACACCTTC
TRBJ1-5	NA	TRBV29-1	TRBD1	CSVGTGESNQPQHF	TGCAGCGTTGGTACAGGGGAGAGCAATCAGCCCCAGCATTTT
TRBJ2-1	NA	TRBV2	NA	CASSLKWLTGEQFF	TGTGCCAGCAGTCTGAAATGGCTTACCGGGGAGCAGTTCTTC
TRBJ1-2	NA	TRBV5-4	NA	CASSLWDGSLLYGYTF	TGTGCCAGCAGCTTGTGGGACGGAAGCCTCCTCTATGGCTACACCTTC
TRBJ2-7	NA	TRBV27	TRBD2	CASSRGLAGAYEQYF	TGTGCCAGCAGTAGAGGACTAGCGGGGGCCTACGAGCAGTACTTC
TRBJ2-3	once	TRBV7-8	NA	CASSLVHSGGALTDTQYF	TGTGCCAGCAGCTTAGTCCACTCAGGGGGGGCCCTAACAGATACGCAGTATTTT
TRBJ1-5	NA	TRBV6-1	NA	CASSATPPGPYQPQHF	TGTGCCAGCAGTGCCACGCCTCCGGGGCCGTACCAGCCCCAGCATTTT
TRBJ1-1	once	TRBV27	NA	CASSLRLRNTEAFF	TGTGCCAGCAGTCTAAGACTGAGGAACACTGAAGCTTTCTTT
TRBJ1-1	NA	TRBV3-1/TRBV3-2	NA	CASSQDLTTGTEAFF	TGTGCCAGCAGCCAAGATCTAACCACCGGGACTGAAGCTTTCTTT
TRBJ1-4	NA	TRBV25-1	NA	CASSEGGEGKLFF	TGTGCCAGCAGTGAAGGGGGAGAGGGAAAACTGTTTTTT
TRBJ1-5	NA	TRBV5-4	NA	CASSAVKGYNQPQHF	TGTGCCAGCAGCGCGGTCAAAGGGTATAATCAGCCCCAGCATTTT
TRBJ2-1	NA	TRBV19	NA	CASSMWNNEQFF	TGTGCCAGTAGTATGTGGAACAATGAGCAGTTCTTC
TRBJ1-3	NA	TRBV19	NA	CASSIRGGRSSGNTIYF	TGTGCCAGTAGTATAAGGGGCGGCAGGAGCTCTGGAAACACCATATATTTT
TRBJ1-2	NA	TRBV6-5	NA	CASRPSRGNYGYTF	TGTGCCAGCAGACCCTCGAGGGGGAACTATGGCTACACCTTC
TRBJ1-2	few	TRBV7-9	NA	CASSALMRYTF	TGTGCCAGCAGCGCCCTTATGAGGTACACCTTC
TRBJ1-3	NA	TRBV5-1	TRBD1	CASSLPGQGSGNTIYF	TGCGCCAGCAGCTTGCCCGGACAGGGTTCCGGAAACACCATATATTTT
TRBJ2-7	NA	TRBV13	NA	CASSLSIRPYEQYF	TGTGCCAGCAGCTTATCTATAAGGCCCTACGAGCAGTACTTC
TRBJ2-7	NA	TRBV7-2	NA	CASSLYLDYEQYF	TGTGCCAGCAGCTTATACCTGGACTACGAGCAGTACTTC
TRBJ2-7	few	TRBV20-1	NA	CSARQDYEQYF	TGCAGTGCCCGACAGGACTACGAGCAGTACTTC
TRBJ1-2	NA	TRBV6-5	NA	CASSPQDYGYTF	TGTGCCAGCAGCCCCCAGGACTATGGCTACACCTTC
TRBJ2-7	NA	TRBV7-9	TRBD2	CASSQGLAGGLSSYEQYF	TGTGCCAGCAGCCAGGGACTAGCGGGGGGGTTGAGCTCCTACGAGCAGTACTTC
TRBJ2-1	NA	TRBV5-6	NA	CASSSTGYNEQFF	TGTGCCAGCAGCTCCACGGGGTACAATGAGCAGTTCTTC
TRBJ1-1	NA	TRBV6-1	NA	CASSELGGYTEAFF	TGTGCCAGCAGTGAATTGGGGGGCTATACTGAAGCTTTCTTT
TRBJ1-1	NA	TRBV30	NA	CAWSGAGPTGTFF	TGTGCCTGGAGCGGGGCTGGACCCACTGGGACTTTCTTT
TRBJ1-1	few	TRBV29-1	NA	CSVTQPGRGTEAFF	TGCAGCGTTACCCAACCGGGACGGGGCACTGAAGCTTTCTTT
TRBJ1-1	NA	TRBV19	NA	CASTLGGVENTEAFF	TGTGCCAGTACCTTGGGGGGGGTAGAGAACACTGAAGCTTTCTTT
TRBJ2-7	NA	TRBV12-3/TRBV12-4	NA	CATTMEGNEQYF	TGTGCCACCACGATGGAAGGAAACGAGCAGTACTTC
TRBJ1-2	NA	TRBV6-5	TRBD1	CASTPRATGGLGYTF	TGTGCCAGCACCCCACGGGCGACAGGGGGCTTGGGCTACACCTTC
TRBJ1-2	NA	TRBV12-5	NA	CASGLVRDGYTF	TGTGCTAGTGGTTTGGTACGGGATGGCTACACCTTC
TRBJ2-4	NA	TRBV2	TRBD1	CASSEGQLGVKNIQYF	TGTGCCAGCAGTGAGGGACAGCTCGGGGTCAAAAACATTCAGTACTTC
TRBJ2-3	NA	TRBV4-2	NA	CASSQALHISTDTQYF	TGTGCCAGCAGCCAAGCACTACACATAAGCACAGATACGCAGTATTTT
TRBJ1-1	NA	TRBV10-3	TRBD1	CAILKIVTGVATEAFF	TGTGCCATCTTAAAGATTGTGACAGGGGTAGCCACTGAAGCTTTCTTT
TRBJ1-4	NA	TRBV3-1/TRBV3-2	NA	CASSHRTNEKLFF	TGTGCCAGCAGCCACAGAACTAATGAAAAACTGTTTTTT
TRBJ1-1	NA	TRBV9	NA	CASSPRDSGAGGKAFF	TGTGCCAGCAGCCCGAGGGACTCGGGGGCCGGAGGCAAAGCTTTCTTT